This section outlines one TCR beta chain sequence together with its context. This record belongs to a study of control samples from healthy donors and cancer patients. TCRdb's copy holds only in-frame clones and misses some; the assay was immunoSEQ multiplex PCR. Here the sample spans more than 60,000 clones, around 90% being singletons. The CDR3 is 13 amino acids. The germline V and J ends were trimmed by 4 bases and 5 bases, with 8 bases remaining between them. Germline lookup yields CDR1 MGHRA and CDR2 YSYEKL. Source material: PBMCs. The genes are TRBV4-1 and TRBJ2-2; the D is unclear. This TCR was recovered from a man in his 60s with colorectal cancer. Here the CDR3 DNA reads TGCGCCAGCAGCCCCGGCCGTACCGGGGAGCTGTTTTTT. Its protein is CASSPGRTGELFF.